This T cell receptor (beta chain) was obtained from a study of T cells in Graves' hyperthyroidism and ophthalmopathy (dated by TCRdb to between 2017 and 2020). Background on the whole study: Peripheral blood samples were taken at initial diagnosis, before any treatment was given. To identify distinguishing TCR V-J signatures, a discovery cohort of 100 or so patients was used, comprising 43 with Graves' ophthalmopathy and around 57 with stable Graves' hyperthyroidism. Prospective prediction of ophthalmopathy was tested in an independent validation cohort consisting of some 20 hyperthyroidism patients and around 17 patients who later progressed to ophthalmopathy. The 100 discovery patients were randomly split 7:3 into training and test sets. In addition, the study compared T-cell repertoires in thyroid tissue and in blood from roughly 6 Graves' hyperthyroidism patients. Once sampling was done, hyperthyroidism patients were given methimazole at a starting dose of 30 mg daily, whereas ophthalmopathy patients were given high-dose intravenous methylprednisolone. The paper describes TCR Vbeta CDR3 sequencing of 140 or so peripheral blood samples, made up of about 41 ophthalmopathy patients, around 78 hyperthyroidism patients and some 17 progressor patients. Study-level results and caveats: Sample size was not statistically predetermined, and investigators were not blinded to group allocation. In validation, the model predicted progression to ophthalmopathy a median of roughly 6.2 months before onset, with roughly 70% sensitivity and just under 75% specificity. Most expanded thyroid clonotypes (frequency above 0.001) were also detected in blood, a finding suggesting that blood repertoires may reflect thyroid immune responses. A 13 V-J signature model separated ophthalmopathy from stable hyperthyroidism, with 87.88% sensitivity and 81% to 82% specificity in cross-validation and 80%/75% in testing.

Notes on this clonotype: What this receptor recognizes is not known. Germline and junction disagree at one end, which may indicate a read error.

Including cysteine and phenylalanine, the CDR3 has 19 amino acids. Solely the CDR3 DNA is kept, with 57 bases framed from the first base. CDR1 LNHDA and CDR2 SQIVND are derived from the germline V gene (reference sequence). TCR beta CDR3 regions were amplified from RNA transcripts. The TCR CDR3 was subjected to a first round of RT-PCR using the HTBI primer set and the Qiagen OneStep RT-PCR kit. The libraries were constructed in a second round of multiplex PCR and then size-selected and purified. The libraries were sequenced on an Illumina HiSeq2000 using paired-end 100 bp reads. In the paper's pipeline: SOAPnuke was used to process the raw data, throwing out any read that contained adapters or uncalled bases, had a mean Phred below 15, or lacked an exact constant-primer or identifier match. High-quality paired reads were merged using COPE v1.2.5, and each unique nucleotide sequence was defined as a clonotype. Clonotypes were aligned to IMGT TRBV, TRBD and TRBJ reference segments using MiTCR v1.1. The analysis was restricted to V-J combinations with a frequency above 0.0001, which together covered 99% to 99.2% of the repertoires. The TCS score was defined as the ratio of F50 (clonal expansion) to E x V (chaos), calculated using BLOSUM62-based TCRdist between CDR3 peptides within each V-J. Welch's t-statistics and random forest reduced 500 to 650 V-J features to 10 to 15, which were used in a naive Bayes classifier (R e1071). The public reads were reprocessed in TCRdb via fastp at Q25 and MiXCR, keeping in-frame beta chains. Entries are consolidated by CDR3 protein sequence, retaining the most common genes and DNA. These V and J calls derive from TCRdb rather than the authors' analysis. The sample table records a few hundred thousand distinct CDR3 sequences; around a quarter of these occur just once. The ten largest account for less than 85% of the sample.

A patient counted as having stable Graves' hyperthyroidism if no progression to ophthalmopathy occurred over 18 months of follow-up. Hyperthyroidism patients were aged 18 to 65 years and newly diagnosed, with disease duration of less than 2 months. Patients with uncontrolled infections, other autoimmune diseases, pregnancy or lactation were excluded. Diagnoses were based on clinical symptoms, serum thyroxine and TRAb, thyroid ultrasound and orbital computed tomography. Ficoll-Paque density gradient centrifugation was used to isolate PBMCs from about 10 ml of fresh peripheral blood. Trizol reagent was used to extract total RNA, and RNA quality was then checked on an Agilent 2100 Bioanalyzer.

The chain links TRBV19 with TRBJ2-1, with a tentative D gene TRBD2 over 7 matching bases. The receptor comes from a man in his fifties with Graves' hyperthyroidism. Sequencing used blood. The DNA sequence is TGTGCCAGTAGTATGTTCCGGGGGCAAGGCGGGAGCTACTACAACGAGCAGTTCTTC. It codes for CASSMFRGQGGSYYNEQFF.